This TCR beta chain stems from a study of immune heterogeneity within non-small cell lung tumors (dated by TCRdb to the late 2010s). Regarding the complete study: By histology, the tumors were a handful of squamous cell carcinomas, roughly 11 non-squamous carcinomas and 1 tumor not otherwise specified. Whole-exome sequencing, RNA-seq and TCR beta repertoire sequencing were combined for multiple spatially distinct regions from each NSCLC tumor so that intratumoral immune heterogeneity could be examined. TCR repertoires were analyzed from some 59 tumor loci of some 15 patients, whereas transcriptome data were available for only 40 to 50 loci from more than nine patients. For mutant peptides 8 to 11 amino acids long, netMHCpan-3.0 predicted neoantigen binding to the HLA alleles of each patient. Study-wide findings and limitations: High-frequency TCR beta clonotypes were largely distinct between individual patients. A moderate positive correlation (R around 0.35), which was statistically significant, linked local T-cell repertoire clonality to local tumor mutational burden. Within a given patient, the same dominant CDR3B clonotypes showed up repeatedly across loci, although different tumor locations also carried unique high-frequency clones.

The CDR3 covers 14 residues, taking in both the cysteine and the phenylalanine. Just CDR3 DNA is preserved here, 42 bases in frame from base 1. According to the germline V gene, CDR1 reads SGHTA and CDR2 reads FQGNSA. From V the trimming removes 2 bases and from J it removes 4 bases, while the gene matches leave 3 bases of the junction unaccounted for. In its sample, this clonotype was seen a few times. No cognate antigen has been identified for it. No base qualities exist here, and no much larger clone lies one base off it. The TCR beta CDR3 region was amplified with a multiplex PCR system, in which a first round of approximately 11 cycles was run using 32 V-gene forward and 13 J-gene reverse primers. The first PCR round was done with a QIAGEN Multiplex PCR Kit, and the primer sequences were filed in Chinese patent CN105087789A. In a second PCR round, Illumina universal primers were added with the Phusion High-Fidelity PCR Kit. TCR libraries were paired-end sequenced at 151 bp read length on the Illumina HiSeq X Ten platform. In the source study's methods: Reads lacking multiplex PCR primers were removed with Cutadapt, read pairs were merged with PEAR, and CDR3 regions were called with MiXCR default settings. Repertoire diversity was assessed by Shannon entropy, and clonality was calculated as one minus the Shannon entropy divided by the ln of the count of productive unique sequences. A clonotype counted as a dominant or high-frequency T-cell clone when its frequency was 0.5% or higher. TCRdb reprocessing: public reads trimmed at Q25 with fastp, clones called with MiXCR, in-frame beta chains kept. Rows are unified per CDR3 protein, each entry keeping the most common DNA and genes. TCRdb assigned the V and J calls; the authors' analysis was not used. The sample table holds approximately 31,000 distinct CDR3 sequences, of which approximately 30% were seen once. Approximately 4% of the sample is in the top ten clones.

Genomic DNA was extracted from bulk tumor tissue and used as the TCR template, and approximately 600 ng gDNA was amplified per sample. Multiple biopsies per primary tumor were taken during surgery, spaced as far apart as possible within the tumor mass. The study cohort was described as untreated and was composed of newly diagnosed NSCLC cases undergoing curative surgery. The donor group was made up of under 16 newly diagnosed non-small cell lung cancer patients undergoing surgery with curative intent. A couple of independent pathologists reviewed the resected tumor masses. Only high-quality DNA and RNA samples were carried forward to sequencing.

The sample taken for sequencing was lung tumor tissue. The chain is made from TRBV7-2 and TRBJ1-1, and 8 junction bases match TRBD1. This sequence was found in a man aged 35-49 years with non-small cell lung cancer. The nucleotides are TGTGCCAGCAGCTTACAGGGGGCCCTCACTGAAGCTTTCTTT. It translates as CASSLQGALTEAFF.